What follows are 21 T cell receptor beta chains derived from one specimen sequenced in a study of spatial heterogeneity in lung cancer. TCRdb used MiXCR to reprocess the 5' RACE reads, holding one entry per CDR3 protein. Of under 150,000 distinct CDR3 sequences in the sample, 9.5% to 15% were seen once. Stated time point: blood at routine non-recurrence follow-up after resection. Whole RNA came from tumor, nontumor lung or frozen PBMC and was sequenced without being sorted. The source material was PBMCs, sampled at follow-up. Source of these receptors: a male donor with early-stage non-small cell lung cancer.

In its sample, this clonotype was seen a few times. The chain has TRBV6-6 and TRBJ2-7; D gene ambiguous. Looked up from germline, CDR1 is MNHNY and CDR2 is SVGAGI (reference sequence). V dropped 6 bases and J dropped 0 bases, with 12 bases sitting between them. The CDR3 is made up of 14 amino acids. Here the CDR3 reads CASRSQAYSYEQYF. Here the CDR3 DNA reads TGTGCCAGCAGATCGCAGGCTTACTCCTACGAGCAGTACTTC.

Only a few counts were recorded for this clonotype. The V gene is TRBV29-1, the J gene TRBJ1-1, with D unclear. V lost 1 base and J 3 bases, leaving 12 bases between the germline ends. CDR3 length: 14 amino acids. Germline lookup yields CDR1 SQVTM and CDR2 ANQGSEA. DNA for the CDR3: TGCAGCGTTGAAGTCCCCGCCCTAGACACTGAAGCTTTCTTT. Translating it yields CSVEVPALDTEAFF.

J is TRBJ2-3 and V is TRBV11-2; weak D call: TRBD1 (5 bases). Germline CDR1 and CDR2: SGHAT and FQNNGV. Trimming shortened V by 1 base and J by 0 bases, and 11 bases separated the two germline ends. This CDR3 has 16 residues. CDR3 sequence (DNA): TGTGCCAGCAGCTTAGCAGGGCCCCAGAGCACAGATACGCAGTATTTT. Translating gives CASSLAGPQSTDTQYF.

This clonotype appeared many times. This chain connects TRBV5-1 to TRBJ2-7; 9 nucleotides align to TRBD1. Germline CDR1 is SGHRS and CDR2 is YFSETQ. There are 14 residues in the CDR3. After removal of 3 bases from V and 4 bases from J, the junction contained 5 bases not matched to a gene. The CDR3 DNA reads TGCGCCAGCAGCTCGGGACAGGGTGAATACGAGCAGTACTTC. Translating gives CASSSGQGEYEQYF.

The CDR3 here is CSVEGKRGGRTDTQYF. The CDR3 nucleotides are TGCAGCGTTGAAGGCAAGCGGGGGGGCCGGACAGATACGCAGTATTTT. The V call is TRBV29-1, the J call TRBJ2-3; TRBD2 matches at 10 bases. The V gene's germline CDR1 is SQVTM and CDR2 ANQGSEA. The CDR3 contains 16 residues. J was trimmed by 3 bases and V by 1 base; bases with no gene match: 7.

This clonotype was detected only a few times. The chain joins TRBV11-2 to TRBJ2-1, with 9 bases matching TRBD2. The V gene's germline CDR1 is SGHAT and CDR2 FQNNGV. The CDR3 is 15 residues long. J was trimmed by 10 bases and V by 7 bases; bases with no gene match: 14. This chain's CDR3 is CASTARRGGINEQFF. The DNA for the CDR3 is TGTGCCAGCACCGCCCGGCGGGGGGGCATCAACGAGCAGTTCTTC.

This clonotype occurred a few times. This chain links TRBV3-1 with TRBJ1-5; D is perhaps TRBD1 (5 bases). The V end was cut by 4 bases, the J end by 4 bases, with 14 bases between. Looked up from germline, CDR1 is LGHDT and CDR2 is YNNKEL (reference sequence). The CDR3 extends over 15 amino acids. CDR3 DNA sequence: TGTGCCAGCAGCCGAACACGTGGGGCAAATCAGCCCCAGCATTTT. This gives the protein CASSRTRGANQPQHF.

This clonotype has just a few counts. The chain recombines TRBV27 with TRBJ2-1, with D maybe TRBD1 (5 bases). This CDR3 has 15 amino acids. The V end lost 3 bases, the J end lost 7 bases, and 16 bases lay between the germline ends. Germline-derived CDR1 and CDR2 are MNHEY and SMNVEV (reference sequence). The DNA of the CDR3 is TGTGCCAGCAGTTTTGAAGGGCCTAGGGGTAATGAGCAGTTCTTC. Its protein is CASSFEGPRGNEQFF.

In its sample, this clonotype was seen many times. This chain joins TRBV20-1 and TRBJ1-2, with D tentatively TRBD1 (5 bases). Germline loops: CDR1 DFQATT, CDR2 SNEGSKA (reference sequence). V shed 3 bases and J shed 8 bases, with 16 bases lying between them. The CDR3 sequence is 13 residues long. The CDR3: CSASPQGVYGYTF. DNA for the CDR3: TGCAGTGCTAGCCCCCAGGGTGTTTACGGCTACACCTTC.

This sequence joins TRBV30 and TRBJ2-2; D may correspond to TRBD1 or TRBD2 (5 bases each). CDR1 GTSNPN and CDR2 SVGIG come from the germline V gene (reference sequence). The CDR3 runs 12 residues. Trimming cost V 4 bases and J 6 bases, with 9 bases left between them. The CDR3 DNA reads TGTGCCTGGACGAGGGGCCCCGGGGAGCTGTTTTTT. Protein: CAWTRGPGELFF.

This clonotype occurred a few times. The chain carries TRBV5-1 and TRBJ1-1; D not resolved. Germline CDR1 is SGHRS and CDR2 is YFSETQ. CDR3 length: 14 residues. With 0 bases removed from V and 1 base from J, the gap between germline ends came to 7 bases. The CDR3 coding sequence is TGCGCCAGCAGCTTGGGCCGCCCGAACACTGAAGCTTTCTTT. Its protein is CASSLGRPNTEAFF.

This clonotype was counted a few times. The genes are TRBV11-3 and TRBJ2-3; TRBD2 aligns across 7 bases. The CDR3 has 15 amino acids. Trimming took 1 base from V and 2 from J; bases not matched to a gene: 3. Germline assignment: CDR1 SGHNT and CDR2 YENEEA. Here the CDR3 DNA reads TGTGCCAGCAGCTTAGGTGGGGGGGTCACAGATACGCAGTATTTT. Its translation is CASSLGGGVTDTQYF.

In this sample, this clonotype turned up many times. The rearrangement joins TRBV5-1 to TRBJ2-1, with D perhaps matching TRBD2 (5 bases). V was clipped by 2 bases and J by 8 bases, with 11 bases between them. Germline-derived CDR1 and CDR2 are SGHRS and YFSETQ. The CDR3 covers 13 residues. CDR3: CASSLRGLDEQFF. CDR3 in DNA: TGCGCCAGCAGCTTAAGAGGGTTAGATGAGCAGTTCTTC.

This CDR3 is CASSPRTGETEAFF. The CDR3, as DNA: TGTGCCAGCTCACCACGGACAGGGGAAACTGAAGCTTTCTTT. This rearrangement joins TRBV18 to TRBJ1-1; 9 bases are shared with TRBD1. CDR1 KGHSH and CDR2 LQKENI come from the germline V gene. This CDR3 has 14 residues. The ends lost 1 base at V and 5 bases at J; junction bases unmatched: 2.

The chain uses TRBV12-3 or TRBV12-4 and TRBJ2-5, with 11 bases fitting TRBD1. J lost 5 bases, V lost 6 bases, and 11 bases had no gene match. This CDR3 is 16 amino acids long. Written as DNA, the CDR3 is TGTGCCAGCAGCCTATTCGGGACAGGGGGACACGAGACCCAGTACTTC. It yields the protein CASSLFGTGGHETQYF.

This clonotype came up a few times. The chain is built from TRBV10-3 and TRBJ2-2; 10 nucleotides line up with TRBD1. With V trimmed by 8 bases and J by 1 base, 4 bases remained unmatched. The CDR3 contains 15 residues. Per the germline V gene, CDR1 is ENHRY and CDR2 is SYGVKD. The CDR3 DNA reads TGTGCCATCCGGGGACAGGGGAGGAACACCGGGGAGCTGTTTTTT. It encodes CAIRGQGRNTGELFF.

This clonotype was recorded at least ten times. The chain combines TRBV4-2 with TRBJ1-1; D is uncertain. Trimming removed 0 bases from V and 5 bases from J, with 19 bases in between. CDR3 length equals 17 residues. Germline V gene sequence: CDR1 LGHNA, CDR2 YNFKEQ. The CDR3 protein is CASSQDSSPRGGTEAFF. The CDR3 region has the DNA TGTGCCAGCAGCCAAGATAGTTCACCCCGGGGTGGGACTGAAGCTTTCTTT.

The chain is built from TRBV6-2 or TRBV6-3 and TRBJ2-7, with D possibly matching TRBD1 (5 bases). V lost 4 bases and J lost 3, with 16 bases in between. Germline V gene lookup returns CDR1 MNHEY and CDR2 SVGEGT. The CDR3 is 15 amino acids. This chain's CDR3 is CASSSRRTTFYEQYF. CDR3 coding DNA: TGTGCCAGCAGTTCGAGACGGACAACCTTCTACGAGCAGTACTTC.

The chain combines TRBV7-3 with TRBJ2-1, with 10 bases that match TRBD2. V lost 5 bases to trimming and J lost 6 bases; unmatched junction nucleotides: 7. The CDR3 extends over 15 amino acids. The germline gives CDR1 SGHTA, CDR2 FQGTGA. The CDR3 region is CASSLLAGVGNEQFF. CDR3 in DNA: TGTGCCAGCAGCCTCCTAGCGGGGGTGGGCAATGAGCAGTTCTTC.

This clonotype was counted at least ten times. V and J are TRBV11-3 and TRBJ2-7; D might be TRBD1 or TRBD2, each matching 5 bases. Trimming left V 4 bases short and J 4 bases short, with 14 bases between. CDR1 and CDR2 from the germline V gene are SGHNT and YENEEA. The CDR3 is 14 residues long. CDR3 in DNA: TGTGCCAGCAGCTCGCTTCGGGACCCTTACGAGCAGTACTTC. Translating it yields CASSSLRDPYEQYF.

In nucleotides, the CDR3 is TGTGCCAGCAGCGAGGGACGGAGACAAGAGACCCAGTACTTC. This translates into CASSEGRRQETQYF. The chain is built from TRBV11-2 and TRBJ2-5; either TRBD1 or TRBD2 may fit D (5 bases each). Germline V gene sequence: CDR1 SGHAT, CDR2 FQNNGV. The CDR3 consists of 14 residues. V dropped 5 bases and J dropped 2 bases, with 12 bases sitting between them.